These T cell receptor beta chains were read from a single sample in a study of OX40 agonist ivuxolimab in advanced cancers. Method: immunoSEQ multiplex PCR; TCRdb's copy keeps in-frame clones and lacks some. The data hold approximately 58,000 clones, with 80% to 90% observed a single time. The material was CD4+ or CD8+ T cells sorted from blood, obtained in a trial of the OX40 agonist ivuxolimab. The receptors were sampled from an adult with an advanced solid tumor such as melanoma, head and neck, liver or kidney cancer. Both conserved end residues are part of each CDR3. Fields, in order: V gene, CDR3 length, J gene, CDR3 protein.

>TRBV28|16|TRBJ2-3
CASSFISGRKTDTQYF
>TRBV7-2|15|TRBJ2-3
CASSLVFGLGDTQYF
>TRBV2|14|TRBJ2-5
CASRATRSEGAQYF
>TRBV7-9|13|TRBJ2-1
CASSAPGVNEQFF
>TRBV19|14|TRBJ2-1
CASSILEGLNEQFF
>TRBV18|16|TRBJ2-3
CASSRSLAGDTDTQYF
>TRBV20-1|11|TRBJ1-4
CSAAPGEKLFF
>TRBV11-1|14|TRBJ1-4
CASSSGQTKEKLFF
>TRBV13|17|TRBJ2-1
CASSPDRGASSYNEQFF
>TRBV21-1|19|TRBJ1-4
CASSKGFLTGPLYNEKLFF
>TRBV11-3|13|TRBJ2-3
CASGRDSRGTQYF
>TRBV7-9|13|TRBJ2-7
CASSARDRVEQYF
>TRBV19|16|TRBJ2-1
CASSSLPGQGYNEQFF
>TRBV5-1|13|TRBJ2-1
CASSLNLYNEQFF
>TRBV7-9|11|TRBJ2-5
CASSPAAEQYF
>TRBV6-6|14|TRBJ1-3
CASRPTSPGNTIYF
>TRBV7-2|19|TRBJ2-3
CASSPGTSGREGARDTQYF
>TRBV11-2|16|TRBJ2-1
CASSTRGLAGAGEQFF
>TRBV6-5|14|TRBJ2-7
CASSQGTSGREQYF
>TRBV4-3|13|TRBJ2-7
CASSPRTRGEQYF
>TRBV28|13|TRBJ1-2
CASSLGGWYGYTF
>TRBV7-9|14|TRBJ2-7
CASSLGGGSYEQYF
>TRBV7-9|14|TRBJ2-7
CASSDLASSYEQYF
>TRBV30|16|TRBJ2-2
CAWSVLLTGRAGELFF
>TRBV7-7|14|TRBJ2-3
CASSLGGASDTQYF
>TRBV9|13|TRBJ1-1
CASSQSQYTEAFF
>TRBV5-1|13|TRBJ1-2
CATSDPGDYGYTF
>TRBV7-9|14|TRBJ2-3
CASSFGGNTDTQYF
>TRBV19|17|TRBJ2-2
CASSIGRAGGNTGELFF
>TRBV6-5|14|TRBJ2-7
CASSSYRGSGEQYF
>TRBV28|14|TRBJ2-3
CASSGQGATDTQYF
>TRBV11-3|12|TRBJ1-2
CASKQGSHGYTF
>TRBV28|15|TRBJ1-1
CASSSLGQPNTEAFF
>TRBV6-5|16|TRBJ1-3
CASSYSMSISGNTIYF
>TRBV15|15|TRBJ2-1
CATSRDFKGGNEQFF
>TRBV7-3|15|TRBJ1-2
CASSPEPGTGYGYTF
>TRBV7-2|14|TRBJ1-5
CASSLGGLIMPQHF
>TRBV6-6|16|TRBJ2-5
CASSPGLAGLLETQYF
>TRBV19|13|TRBJ1-2
CASTPGGYYGYTF
>TRBV6-5|15|TRBJ2-1
CASSYRREVYNEQFF
>TRBV7-8|14|TRBJ1-5
CASTSGGGAQPQHF
>TRBV5-4|14|TRBJ2-1
CASSLQGVRDEQFF
>TRBV14|18|TRBJ2-5
CASSHPSDPAGGQETQYF
>TRBV28|15|TRBJ1-1
CASSLGGTWNTEAFF
>TRBV7-3|13|TRBJ2-1
CASSLVAYNEQFF
>TRBV18|15|TRBJ2-3
CASSPSTASTDTQYF
>TRBV5-4|13|TRBJ2-7
CASSGPTGREQYF
>TRBV19|16|TRBJ2-2
CASTHRAGDNTGELFF
>TRBV4-3|12|TRBJ1-4
CASSQDRGKLFF
>TRBV7-2|14|TRBJ1-5
CASSPGQGNQPQHF
>TRBV27|15|TRBJ2-4
CASSLRGKVKNIQYF
>TRBV11-2|12|TRBJ2-3
CASSFPTDTQYF
>TRBV6-5|13|TRBJ2-3
CASSYRRTSPQYF
>TRBV7-3|15|TRBJ1-1
CASSPRAALNTEAFF
>TRBV2|15|TRBJ1-6
CASSATGTNNSPLHF
>TRBV7-2|15|TRBJ2-3
CASSLESGWTDTQYF
>TRBV4-1|17|TRBJ2-4
CASSQSEGGAAKNIQYF